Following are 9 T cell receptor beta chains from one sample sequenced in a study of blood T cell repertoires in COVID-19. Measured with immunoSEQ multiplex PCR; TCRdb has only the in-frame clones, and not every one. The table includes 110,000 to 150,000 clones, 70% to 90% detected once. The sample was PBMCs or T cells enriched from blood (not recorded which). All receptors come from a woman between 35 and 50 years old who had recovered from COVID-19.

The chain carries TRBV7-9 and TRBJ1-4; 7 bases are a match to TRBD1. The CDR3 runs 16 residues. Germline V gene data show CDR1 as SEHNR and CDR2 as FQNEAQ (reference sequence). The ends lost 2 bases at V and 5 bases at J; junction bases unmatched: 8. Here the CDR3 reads CASSLFVGTANEKLFF. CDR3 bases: TGTGCCAGCAGCTTATTCGTCGGGACAGCGAATGAAAAACTGTTTTTT. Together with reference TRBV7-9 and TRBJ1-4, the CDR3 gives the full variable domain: DTGVSQNPRHKITKRGQNVTFRCDPISEHNRLYWYRQTLGQGPEFLTYFQNEAQLEKSRLLSDRFSAERPKGSFSTLEIQRTEQGDSAMYLCASSLFVGTANEKLFFGSGTQLSVL.

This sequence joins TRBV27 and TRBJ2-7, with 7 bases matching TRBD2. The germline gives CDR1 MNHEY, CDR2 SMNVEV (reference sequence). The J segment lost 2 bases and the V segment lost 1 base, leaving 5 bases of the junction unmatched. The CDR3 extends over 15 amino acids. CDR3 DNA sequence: TGTGCCAGCAGTTTATTAGGCGGGGGAGCCTACGAGCAGTACTTC. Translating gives CASSLLGGGAYEQYF.

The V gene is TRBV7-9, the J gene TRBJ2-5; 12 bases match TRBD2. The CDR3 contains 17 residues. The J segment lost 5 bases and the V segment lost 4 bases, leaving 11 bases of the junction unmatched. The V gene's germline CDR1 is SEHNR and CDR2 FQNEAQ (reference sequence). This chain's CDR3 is CASSSGGLAGLGETQYF. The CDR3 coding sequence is TGTGCCAGCAGCTCCGGCGGACTAGCGGGATTGGGGGAGACCCAGTACTTC. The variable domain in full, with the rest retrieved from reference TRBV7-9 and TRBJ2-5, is DTGVSQNPRHKITKRGQNVTFRCDPISEHNRLYWYRQTLGQGPEFLTYFQNEAQLEKSRLLSDRFSAERPKGSFSTLEIQRTEQGDSAMYLCASSSGGLAGLGETQYFGPGTRLLVL.

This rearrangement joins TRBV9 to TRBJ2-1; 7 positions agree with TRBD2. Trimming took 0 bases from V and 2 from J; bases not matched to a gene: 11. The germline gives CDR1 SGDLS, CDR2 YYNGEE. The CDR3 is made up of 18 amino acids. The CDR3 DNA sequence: TGTGCCAGCAGCGTAGTCGGTGGGGCGGGAGCACCCTACAATGAGCAGTTCTTC. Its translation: CASSVVGGAGAPYNEQFF.

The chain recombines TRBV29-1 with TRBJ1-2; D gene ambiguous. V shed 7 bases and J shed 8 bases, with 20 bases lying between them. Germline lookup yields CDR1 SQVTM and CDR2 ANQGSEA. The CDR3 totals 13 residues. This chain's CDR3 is CSAAPDLGGGYTF. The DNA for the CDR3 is TGCAGCGCCGCCCCGGACTTAGGAGGCGGCTACACCTTC.

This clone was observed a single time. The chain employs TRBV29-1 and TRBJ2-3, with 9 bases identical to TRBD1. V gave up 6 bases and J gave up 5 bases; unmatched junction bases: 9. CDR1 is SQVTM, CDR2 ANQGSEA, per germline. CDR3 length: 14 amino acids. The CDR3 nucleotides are TGCAGCGTGGTGACAGGGGGGGGTGAAGATACGCAGTATTTT. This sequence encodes CSVVTGGGEDTQYF.

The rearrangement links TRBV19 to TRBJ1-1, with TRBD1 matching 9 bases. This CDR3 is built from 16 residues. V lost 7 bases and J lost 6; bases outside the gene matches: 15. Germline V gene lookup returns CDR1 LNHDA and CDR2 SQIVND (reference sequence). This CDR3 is CASIPGQGVLPAEAFF. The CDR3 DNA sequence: TGTGCCAGTATCCCGGGACAGGGAGTTCTCCCCGCTGAAGCTTTCTTT.

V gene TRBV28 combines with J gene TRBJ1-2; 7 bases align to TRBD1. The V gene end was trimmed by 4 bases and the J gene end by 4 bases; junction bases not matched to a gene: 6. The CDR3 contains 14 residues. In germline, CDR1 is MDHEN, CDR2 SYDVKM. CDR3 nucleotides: TGTGCCAGCAGTTCACCAAGGGACAGCTATGGCTACACCTTC. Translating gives CASSSPRDSYGYTF.

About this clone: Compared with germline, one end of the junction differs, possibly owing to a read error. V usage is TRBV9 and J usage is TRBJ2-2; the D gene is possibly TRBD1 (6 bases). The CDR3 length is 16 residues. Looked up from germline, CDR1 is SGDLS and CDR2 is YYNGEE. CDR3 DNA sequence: TGTGCCAGCAGCGCCAGTCAGGGGCTGAACGCCGGGGAGCTGTTTTTT. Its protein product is CASSASQGLNAGELFF.